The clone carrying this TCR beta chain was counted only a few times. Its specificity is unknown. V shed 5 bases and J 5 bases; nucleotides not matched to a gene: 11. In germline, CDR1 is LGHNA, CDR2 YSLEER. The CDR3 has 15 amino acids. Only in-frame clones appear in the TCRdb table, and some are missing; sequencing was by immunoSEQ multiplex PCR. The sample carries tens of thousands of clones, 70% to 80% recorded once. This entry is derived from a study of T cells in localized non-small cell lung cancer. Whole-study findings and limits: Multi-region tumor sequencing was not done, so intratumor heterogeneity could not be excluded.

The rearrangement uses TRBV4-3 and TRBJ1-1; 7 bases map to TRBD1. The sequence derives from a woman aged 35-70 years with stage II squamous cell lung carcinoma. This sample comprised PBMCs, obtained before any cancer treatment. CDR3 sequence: CASSAEGAILTEAFF. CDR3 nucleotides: TGCGCCAGCAGCGCCGAGGGGGCCATCCTGACTGAAGCTTTCTTT.